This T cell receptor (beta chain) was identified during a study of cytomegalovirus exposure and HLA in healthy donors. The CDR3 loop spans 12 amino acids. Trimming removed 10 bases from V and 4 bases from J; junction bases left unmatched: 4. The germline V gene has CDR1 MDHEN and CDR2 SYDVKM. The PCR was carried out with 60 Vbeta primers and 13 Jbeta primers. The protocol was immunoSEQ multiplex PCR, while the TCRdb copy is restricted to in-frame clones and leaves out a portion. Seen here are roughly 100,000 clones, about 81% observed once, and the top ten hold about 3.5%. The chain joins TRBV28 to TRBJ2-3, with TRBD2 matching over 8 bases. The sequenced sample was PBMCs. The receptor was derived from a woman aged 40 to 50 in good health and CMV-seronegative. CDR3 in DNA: TGTGCCACCAAGCGGGGGCCAGATACGCAGTATTTT. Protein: CATKRGPDTQYF.